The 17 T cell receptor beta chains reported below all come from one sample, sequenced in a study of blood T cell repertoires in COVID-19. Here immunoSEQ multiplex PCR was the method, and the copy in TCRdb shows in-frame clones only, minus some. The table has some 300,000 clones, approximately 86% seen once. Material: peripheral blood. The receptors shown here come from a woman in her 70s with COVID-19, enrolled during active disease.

DNA of the CDR3: TGTGCCACCCGGGACAGTGAGGACCTTAACTATGGCTACACCTTC. This sequence encodes CATRDSEDLNYGYTF. This rearrangement joins TRBV2 to TRBJ1-2; 7 bases are shared with TRBD1. This CDR3 is built from 15 residues. From germline, CDR1 is SNHLY and CDR2 FYNNEI. J lost 1 base, V lost 10 bases, and 12 bases had no gene match.

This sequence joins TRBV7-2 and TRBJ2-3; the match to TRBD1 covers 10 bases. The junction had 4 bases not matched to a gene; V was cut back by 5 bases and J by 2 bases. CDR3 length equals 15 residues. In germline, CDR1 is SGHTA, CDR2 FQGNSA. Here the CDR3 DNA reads TGTGCCAGCAGCCCCGGGACAGGGGTCACAGATACGCAGTATTTT. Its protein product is CASSPGTGVTDTQYF. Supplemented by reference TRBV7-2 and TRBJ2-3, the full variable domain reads GAGVSQSPSNKVTEKGKDVELRCDPISGHTALYWYRQSLGQGLEFLIYFQGNSAPDKSGLPSDRFSAERTGGSVSTLTIQRTQQEDSAVYLCASSPGTGVTDTQYFGPGTRLTVL.

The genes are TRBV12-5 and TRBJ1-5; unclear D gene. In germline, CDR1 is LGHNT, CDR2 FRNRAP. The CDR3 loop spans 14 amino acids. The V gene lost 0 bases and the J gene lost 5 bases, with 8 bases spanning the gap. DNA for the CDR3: TGTGCTAGTGGTTTGGTAATGACTTATCAGCCCCAGCATTTT. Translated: CASGLVMTYQPQHF. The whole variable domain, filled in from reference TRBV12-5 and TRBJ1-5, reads DARVTQTPRHKVTEMGQEVTMRCQPILGHNTVFWYRQTMMQGLELLAYFRNRAPLDDSGMPKDRFSAEMPDATLATLKIQPSEPRDSAVYFCASGLVMTYQPQHFGDGTRLSIL.

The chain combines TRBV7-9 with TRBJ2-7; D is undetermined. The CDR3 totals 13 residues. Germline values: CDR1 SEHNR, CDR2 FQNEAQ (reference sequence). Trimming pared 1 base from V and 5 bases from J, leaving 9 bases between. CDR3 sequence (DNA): TGTGCCAGCAGCTTAGTGGCCCTCCACGAGCAGTACTTC. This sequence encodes CASSLVALHEQYF.

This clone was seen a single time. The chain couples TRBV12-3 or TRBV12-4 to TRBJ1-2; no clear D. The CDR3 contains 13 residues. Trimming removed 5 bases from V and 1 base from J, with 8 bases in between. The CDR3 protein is CASSPSGNYGYTF. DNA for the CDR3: TGTGCCAGCAGTCCCTCCGGTAACTATGGCTACACCTTC.

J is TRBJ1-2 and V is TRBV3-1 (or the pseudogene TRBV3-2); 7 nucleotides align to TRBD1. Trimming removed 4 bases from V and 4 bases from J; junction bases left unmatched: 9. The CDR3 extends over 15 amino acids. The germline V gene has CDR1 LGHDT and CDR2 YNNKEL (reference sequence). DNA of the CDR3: TGTGCCAGCAGCCCCCGACAGGGATCTATCTATGGCTACACCTTC. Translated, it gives CASSPRQGSIYGYTF.

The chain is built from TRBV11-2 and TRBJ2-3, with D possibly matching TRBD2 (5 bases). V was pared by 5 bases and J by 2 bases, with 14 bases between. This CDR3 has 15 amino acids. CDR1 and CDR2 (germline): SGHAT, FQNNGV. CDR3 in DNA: TGTGCCAGCAGCCCCCGGCGGGCGATCACAGATACGCAGTATTTT. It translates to CASSPRRAITDTQYF. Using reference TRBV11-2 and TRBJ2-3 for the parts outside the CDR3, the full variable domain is EAGVAQSPRYKIIEKRQSVAFWCNPISGHATLYWYQQILGQGPKLLIQFQNNGVVDDSQLPKDRFSAERLKGVDSTLKIQPAKLEDSAVYLCASSPRRAITDTQYFGPGTRLTVL.

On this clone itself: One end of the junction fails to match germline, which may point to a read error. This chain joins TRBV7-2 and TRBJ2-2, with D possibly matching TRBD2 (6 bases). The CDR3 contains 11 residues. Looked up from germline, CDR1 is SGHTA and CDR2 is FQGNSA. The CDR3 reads CASSLVGGLFF. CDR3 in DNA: TGTGCCAGCAGCTTAGTCGGGGGGCTGTTTTTT.

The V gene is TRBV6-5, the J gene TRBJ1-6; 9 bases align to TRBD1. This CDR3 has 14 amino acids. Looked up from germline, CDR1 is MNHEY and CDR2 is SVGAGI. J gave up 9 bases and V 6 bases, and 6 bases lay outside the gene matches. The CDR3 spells CASRFDRGFSPLHF. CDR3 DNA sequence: TGTGCCAGCAGGTTTGACAGGGGGTTTTCACCCCTCCACTTT.

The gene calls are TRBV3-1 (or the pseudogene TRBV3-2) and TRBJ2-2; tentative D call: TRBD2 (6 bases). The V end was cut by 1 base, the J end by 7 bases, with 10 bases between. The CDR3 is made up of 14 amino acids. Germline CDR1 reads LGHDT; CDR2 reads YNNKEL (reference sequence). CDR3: CASSQAGVGGELFF. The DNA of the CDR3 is TGTGCCAGCAGCCAAGCGGGGGTTGGCGGGGAGCTGTTTTTT.

This chain's CDR3 is CASSGLQGLAGLNEQFF. The CDR3 DNA sequence: TGCGCCAGCAGCGGTCTCCAGGGACTAGCGGGGTTAAATGAGCAGTTCTTC. The rearrangement joins TRBV5-1 to TRBJ2-1; 13 bases fit TRBD2. CDR1 is SGHRS and CDR2 is YFSETQ in the germline V gene. The ends lost 4 bases at V and 7 bases at J; junction bases unmatched: 11. The CDR3 totals 17 residues.

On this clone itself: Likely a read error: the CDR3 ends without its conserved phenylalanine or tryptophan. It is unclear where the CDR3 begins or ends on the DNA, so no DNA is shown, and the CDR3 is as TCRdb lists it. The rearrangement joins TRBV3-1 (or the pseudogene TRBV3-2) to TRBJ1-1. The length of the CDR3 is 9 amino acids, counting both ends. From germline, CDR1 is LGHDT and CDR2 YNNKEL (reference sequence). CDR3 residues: CASSQGVLR.

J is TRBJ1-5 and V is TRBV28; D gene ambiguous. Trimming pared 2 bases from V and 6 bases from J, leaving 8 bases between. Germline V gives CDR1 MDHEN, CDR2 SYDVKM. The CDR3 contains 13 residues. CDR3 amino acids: CASSLPPGQPQHF. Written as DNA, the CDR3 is TGTGCCAGCAGTTTACCTCCCGGTCAGCCCCAGCATTTT.

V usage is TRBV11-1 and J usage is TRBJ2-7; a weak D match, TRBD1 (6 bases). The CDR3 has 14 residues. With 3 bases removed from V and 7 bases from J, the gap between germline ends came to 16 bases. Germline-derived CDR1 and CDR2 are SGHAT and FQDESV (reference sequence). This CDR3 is CASSFETGSLEQYF. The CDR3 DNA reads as TGTGCCAGCAGCTTTGAAACAGGGTCCTTAGAGCAGTACTTC. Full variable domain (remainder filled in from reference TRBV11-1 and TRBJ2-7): EAEVAQSPRYKITEKSQAVAFWCDPISGHATLYWYRQILGQGPELLVQFQDESVVDDSQLPKDRFSAERLKGVDSTLKIQPAELGDSAMYLCASSFETGSLEQYFGPGTRLTVT.

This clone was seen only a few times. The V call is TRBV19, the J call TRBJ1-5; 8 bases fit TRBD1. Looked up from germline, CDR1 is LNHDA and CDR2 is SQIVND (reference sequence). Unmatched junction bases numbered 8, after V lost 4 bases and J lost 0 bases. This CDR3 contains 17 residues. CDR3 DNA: TGTGCCAGTAGTAGACAGGGGCCCTCATATAGCAATCAGCCCCAGCATTTT. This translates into CASSRQGPSYSNQPQHF.

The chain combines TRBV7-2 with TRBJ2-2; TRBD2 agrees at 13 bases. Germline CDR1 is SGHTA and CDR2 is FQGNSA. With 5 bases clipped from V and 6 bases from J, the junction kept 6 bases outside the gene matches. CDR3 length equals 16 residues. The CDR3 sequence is CASSPTSGGAAGELFF. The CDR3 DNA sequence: TGTGCCAGCAGCCCTACTAGCGGGGGGGCCGCCGGGGAGCTGTTTTTT. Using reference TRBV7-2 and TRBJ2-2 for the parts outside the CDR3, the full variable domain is GAGVSQSPSNKVTEKGKDVELRCDPISGHTALYWYRQSLGQGLEFLIYFQGNSAPDKSGLPSDRFSAERTGGSVSTLTIQRTQQEDSAVYLCASSPTSGGAAGELFFGEGSRLTVL.

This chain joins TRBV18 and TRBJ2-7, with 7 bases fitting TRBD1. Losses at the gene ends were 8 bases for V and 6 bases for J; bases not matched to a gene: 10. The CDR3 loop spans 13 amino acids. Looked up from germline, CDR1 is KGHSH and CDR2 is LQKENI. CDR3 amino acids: CASLDRDYGEQYF. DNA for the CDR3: TGTGCCAGCCTAGACAGGGATTATGGCGAGCAGTACTTC.